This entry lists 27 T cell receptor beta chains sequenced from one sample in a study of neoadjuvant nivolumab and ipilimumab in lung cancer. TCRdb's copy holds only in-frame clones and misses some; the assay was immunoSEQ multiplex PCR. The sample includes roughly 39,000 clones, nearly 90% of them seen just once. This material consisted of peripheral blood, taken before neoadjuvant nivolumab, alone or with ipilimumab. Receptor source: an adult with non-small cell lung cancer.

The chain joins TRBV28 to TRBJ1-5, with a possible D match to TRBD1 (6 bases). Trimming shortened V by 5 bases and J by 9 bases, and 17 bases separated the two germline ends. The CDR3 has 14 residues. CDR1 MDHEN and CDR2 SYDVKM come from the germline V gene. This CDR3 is CASSPGTLSGPQHF. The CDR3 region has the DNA TGTGCCAGCAGTCCCGGGACACTGTCGGGGCCCCAGCATTTT.

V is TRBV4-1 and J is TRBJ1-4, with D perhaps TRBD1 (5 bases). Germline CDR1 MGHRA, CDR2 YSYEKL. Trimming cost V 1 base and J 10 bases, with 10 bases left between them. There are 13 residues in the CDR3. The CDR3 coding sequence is TGCGCCAGCAGCCAAGTTTGGGGCGGAAAACTGTTTTTT. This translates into CASSQVWGGKLFF.

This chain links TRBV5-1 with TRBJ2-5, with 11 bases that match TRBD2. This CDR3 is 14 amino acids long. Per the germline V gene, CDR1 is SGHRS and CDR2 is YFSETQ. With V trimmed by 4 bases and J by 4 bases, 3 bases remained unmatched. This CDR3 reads CASSRTSGRETQYF. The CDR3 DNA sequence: TGCGCCAGCAGCAGGACTAGCGGGCGAGAGACCCAGTACTTC.

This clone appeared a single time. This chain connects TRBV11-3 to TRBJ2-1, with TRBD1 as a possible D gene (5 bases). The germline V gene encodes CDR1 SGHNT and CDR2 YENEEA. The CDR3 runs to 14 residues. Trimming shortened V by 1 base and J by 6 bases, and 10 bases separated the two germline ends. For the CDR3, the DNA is TGTGCCAGCAGCTTAGGGGGCGCCGTCAATGAGCAGTTCTTC. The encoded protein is CASSLGGAVNEQFF.

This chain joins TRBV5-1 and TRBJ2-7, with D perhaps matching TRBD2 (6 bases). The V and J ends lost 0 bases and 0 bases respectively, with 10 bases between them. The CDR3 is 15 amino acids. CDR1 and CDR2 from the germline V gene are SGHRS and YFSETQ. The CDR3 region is CASSLGGAPSYEQYF. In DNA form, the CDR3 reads TGCGCCAGCAGCTTGGGCGGGGCGCCCTCCTACGAGCAGTACTTC. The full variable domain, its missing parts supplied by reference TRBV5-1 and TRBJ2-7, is KAGVTQTPRYLIKTRGQQVTLSCSPISGHRSVSWYQQTPGQGLQFLFEYFSETQRNKGNFPGRFSGRQFSNSRSEMNVSTLELGDSALYLCASSLGGAPSYEQYFGPGTRLTVT.

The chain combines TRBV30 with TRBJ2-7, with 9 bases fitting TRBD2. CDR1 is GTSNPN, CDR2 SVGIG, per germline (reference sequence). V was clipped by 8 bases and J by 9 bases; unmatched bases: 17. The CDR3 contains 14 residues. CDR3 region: CAGLGLASMLVQYF. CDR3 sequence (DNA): TGTGCCGGACTGGGACTAGCATCCATGCTCGTGCAGTACTTC. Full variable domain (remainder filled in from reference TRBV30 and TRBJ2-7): SQTIHQWPATLVQPVGSPLSLECTVEGTSNPNLYWYRQAAGRGLQLLFYSVGIGQISSEVPQNLSASRPQDRQFILSSKKLLLSDSGFYLCAGLGLASMLVQYFGPGTRLTVT.

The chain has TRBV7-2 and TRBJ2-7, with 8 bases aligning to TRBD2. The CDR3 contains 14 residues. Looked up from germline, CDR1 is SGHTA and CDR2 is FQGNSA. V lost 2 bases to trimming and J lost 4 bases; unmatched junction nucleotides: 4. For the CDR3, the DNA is TGTGCCAGCAGCTTACGGACTAGCAGTTACGAGCAGTACTTC. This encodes CASSLRTSSYEQYF.

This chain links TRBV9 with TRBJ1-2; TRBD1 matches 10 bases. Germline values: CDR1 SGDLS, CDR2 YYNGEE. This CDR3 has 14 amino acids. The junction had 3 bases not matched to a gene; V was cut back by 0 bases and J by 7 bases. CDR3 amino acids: CASSVGQGAGGYTF. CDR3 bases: TGTGCCAGCAGCGTAGGACAGGGGGCAGGTGGCTACACCTTC.

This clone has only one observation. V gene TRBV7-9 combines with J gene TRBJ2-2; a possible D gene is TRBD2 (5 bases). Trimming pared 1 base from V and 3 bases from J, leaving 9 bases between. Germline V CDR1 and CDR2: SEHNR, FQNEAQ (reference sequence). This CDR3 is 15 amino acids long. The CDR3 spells CASSLVTTYTGELFF. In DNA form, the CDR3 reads TGTGCCAGCAGCTTAGTGACTACCTACACCGGGGAGCTGTTTTTT. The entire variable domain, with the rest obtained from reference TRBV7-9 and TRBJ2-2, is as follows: DTGVSQNPRHKITKRGQNVTFRCDPISEHNRLYWYRQTLGQGPEFLTYFQNEAQLEKSRLLSDRFSAERPKGSFSTLEIQRTEQGDSAMYLCASSLVTTYTGELFFGEGSRLTVL.

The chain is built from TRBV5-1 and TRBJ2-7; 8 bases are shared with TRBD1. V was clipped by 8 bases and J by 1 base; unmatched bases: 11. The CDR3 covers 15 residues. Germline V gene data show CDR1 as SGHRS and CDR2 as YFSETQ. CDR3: CASRLTWTGSYEQYF. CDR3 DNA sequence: TGCGCCAGTAGGCTAACCTGGACAGGGTCCTACGAGCAGTACTTC.

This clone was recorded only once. As DNA, the CDR3 is TGTGCCAGCATCAGACAGGGACACACTGAAGCTTTCTTT. Translation: CASIRQGHTEAFF. This chain joins TRBV6-1 and TRBJ1-1, with 7 bases matching TRBD1. CDR1 and CDR2 (germline): MNHNS, SASEGT. V was pared by 7 bases and J by 3 bases, with 5 bases of the junction left unmatched. The CDR3 consists of 13 residues.

In DNA, the CDR3 is TGCAGCGTTGGACATACAGGGCGGCCTGAAAAACTGTTTTTT. Encoded protein: CSVGHTGRPEKLFF. This chain uses TRBV29-1 with TRBJ1-4, with D tentatively TRBD1 (6 bases). Germline V gene lookup returns CDR1 SQVTM and CDR2 ANQGSEA. V gave up 4 bases and J gave up 7 bases, with 16 bases separating them. This CDR3 is 14 amino acids long.

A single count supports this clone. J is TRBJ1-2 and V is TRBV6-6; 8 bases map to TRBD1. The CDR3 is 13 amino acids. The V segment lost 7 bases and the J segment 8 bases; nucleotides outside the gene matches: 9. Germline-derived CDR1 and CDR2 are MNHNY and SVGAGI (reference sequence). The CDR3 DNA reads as TGTGCCAGCATCGCGGACAGGGAGACGGGCTACACCTTC. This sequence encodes CASIADRETGYTF.

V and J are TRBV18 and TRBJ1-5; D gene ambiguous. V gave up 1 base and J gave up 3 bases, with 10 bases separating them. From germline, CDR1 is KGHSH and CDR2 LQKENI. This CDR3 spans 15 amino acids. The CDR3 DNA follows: TGTGCCAGCTCACCACAGGAAGGAATCAATCAGCCCCAGCATTTT. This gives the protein CASSPQEGINQPQHF.

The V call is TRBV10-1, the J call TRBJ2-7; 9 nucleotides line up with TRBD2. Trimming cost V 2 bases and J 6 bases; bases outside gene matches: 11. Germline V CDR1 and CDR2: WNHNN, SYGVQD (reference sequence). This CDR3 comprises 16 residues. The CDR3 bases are TGCGCCAGCAGTGAGATGGGTAGCGGGAGTGCCGGCGAGCAGTACTTC. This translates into CASSEMGSGSAGEQYF.

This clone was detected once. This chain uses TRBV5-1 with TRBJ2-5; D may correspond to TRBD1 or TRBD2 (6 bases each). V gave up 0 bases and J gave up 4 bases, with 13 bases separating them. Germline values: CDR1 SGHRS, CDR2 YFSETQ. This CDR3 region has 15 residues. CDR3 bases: TGCGCCAGCAGCTTGGAAACGGGGGCTAGAGAGACCCAGTACTTC. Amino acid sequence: CASSLETGARETQYF.

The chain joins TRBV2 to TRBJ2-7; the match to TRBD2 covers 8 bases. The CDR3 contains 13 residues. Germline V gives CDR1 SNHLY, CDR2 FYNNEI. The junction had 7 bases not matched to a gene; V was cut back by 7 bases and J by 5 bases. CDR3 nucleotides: TGTGCCAGCAAAAGCGGGAGCTGGAACGAGCAGTACTTC. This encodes CASKSGSWNEQYF.

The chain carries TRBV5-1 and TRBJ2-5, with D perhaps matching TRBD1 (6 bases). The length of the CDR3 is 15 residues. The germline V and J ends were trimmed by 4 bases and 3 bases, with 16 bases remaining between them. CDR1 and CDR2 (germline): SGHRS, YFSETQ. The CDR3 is CASSIRTETKETQYF. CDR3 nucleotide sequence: TGCGCCAGCAGCATACGGACAGAAACTAAAGAGACCCAGTACTTC.

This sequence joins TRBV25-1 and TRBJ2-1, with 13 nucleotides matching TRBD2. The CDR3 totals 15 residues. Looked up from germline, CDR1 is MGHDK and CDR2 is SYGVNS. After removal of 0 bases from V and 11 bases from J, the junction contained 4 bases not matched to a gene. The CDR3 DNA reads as TGTGCCAGCAGTGAATATATAGGGACTAGCGGGAAGCAGTTCTTC. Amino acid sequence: CASSEYIGTSGKQFF.

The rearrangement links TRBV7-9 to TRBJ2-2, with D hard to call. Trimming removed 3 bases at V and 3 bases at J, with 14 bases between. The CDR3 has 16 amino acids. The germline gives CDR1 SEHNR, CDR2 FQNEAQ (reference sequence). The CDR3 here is CASSLKEYVDTGELFF. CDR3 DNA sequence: TGTGCCAGCAGCTTGAAGGAATATGTGGACACCGGGGAGCTGTTTTTT.

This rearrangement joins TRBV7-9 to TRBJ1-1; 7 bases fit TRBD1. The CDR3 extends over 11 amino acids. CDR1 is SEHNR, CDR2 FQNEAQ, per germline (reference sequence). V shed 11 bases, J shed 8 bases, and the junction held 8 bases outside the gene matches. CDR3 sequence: CASRQDREAFF. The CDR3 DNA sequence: TGTGCCTCAAGACAGGACAGGGAAGCTTTCTTT.

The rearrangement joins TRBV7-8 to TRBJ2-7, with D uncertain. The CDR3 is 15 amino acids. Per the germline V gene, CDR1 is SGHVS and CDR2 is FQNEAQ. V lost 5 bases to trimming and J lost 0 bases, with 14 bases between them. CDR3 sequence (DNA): TGTGCCAGCAGCCCCCCGTACCCTTACTCCTACGAGCAGTACTTC. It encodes CASSPPYPYSYEQYF.

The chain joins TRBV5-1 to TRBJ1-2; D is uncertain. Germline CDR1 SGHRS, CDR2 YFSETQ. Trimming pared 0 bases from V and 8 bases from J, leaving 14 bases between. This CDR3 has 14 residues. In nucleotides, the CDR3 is TGCGCCAGCAGCTTGGCCGGTCAACTCGAAGGCTACACCTTC. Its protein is CASSLAGQLEGYTF. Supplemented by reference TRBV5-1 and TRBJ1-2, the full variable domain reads KAGVTQTPRYLIKTRGQQVTLSCSPISGHRSVSWYQQTPGQGLQFLFEYFSETQRNKGNFPGRFSGRQFSNSRSEMNVSTLELGDSALYLCASSLAGQLEGYTFGSGTRLTVV.

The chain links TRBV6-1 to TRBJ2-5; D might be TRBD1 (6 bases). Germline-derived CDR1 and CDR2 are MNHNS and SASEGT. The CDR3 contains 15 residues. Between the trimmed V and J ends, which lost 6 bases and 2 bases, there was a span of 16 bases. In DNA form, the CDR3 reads TGTGCCAGCAGCCTTACAGGGTCGGAACAAGAGACCCAGTACTTC. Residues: CASSLTGSEQETQYF.

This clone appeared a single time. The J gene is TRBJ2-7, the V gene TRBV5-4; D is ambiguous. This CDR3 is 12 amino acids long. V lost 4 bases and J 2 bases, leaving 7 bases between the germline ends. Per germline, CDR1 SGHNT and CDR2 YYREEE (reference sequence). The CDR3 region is CASSPHPYEQYF. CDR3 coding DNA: TGTGCCAGCAGCCCCCACCCCTACGAGCAGTACTTC.

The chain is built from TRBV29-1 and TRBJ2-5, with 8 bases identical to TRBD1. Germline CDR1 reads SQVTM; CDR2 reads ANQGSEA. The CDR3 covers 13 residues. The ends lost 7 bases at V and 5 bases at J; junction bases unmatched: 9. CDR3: CSARGQGGETQYF. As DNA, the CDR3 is TGCAGCGCAAGAGGACAGGGTGGGGAGACCCAGTACTTC.

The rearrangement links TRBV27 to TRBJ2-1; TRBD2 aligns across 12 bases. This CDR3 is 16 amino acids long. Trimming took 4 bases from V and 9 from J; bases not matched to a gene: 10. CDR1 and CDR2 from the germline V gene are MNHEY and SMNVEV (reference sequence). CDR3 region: CASSSLRLAGVIEQFF. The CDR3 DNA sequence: TGTGCCAGCAGTTCGCTGCGACTAGCGGGAGTCATTGAGCAGTTCTTC.